The rows below give T cell receptor beta chains drawn from one sample of a study of blood T cell repertoires in COVID-19. TCRdb's table, derived via immunoSEQ multiplex PCR, lists solely in-frame clones and lacks some. The sample has approximately 320,000 clones, roughly 90% seen once. The sequenced material came from PBMCs or T cells enriched from blood (not recorded which). These receptors all come from a man aged 55 to 70 who had recovered from COVID-19. CDR3s include the opening cysteine and the closing phenylalanine or tryptophan. The D gene is left open where the match is weak.

.	TRBJ1-5	TRBV6-5	16	CASSSKQETGNQPQHF	TGTGCCAGCAGTTCCAAACAGGAGACTGGCAATCAGCCCCAGCATTTT
TRBD2	TRBJ2-7	TRBV10-3	15	CAISFSGKRSYEQYF	TGTGCCATCAGTTTTAGCGGGAAACGCTCCTACGAGCAGTACTTC
.	TRBJ2-3	TRBV2	18	CASAYRGQTGFKTDTQYF	TGTGCCAGCGCTTATCGGGGGCAGACAGGGTTCAAAACAGATACGCAGTATTTT
.	TRBJ1-2	TRBV15	14	CATSRDRGARGYTF	TGTGCCACCAGCAGAGATCGGGGGGCGCGGGGCTACACCTTC
TRBD1	TRBJ1-3	TRBV7-2	15	CASSPTGGTGNTIYF	TGTGCCAGCAGCCCTACAGGGGGCACTGGAAACACCATATATTTT
TRBD2	TRBJ2-1	TRBV24-1	18	CATSDFAGGRSRHNEQFF	TGTGCCACCAGTGATTTCGCTGGCGGGAGATCACGTCACAATGAGCAGTTCTTC
TRBD1	TRBJ2-1	TRBV7-9	14	CASSFGTGYNEQFF	TGTGCCAGCAGCTTCGGGACAGGTTACAATGAGCAGTTCTTC
.	TRBJ1-6	TRBV4-2	13	CASSQQTDSPLHF	TGTGCCAGCAGCCAACAGACAGATTCACCCCTCCACTTT
.	TRBJ1-2	TRBV6-5	13	CAILQLGESGYTF	TGTGCCATCCTACAACTTGGGGAGAGTGGCTACACCTTC
TRBD2	TRBJ2-5	TRBV18	17	CASSPPARGSSGETQYF	TGTGCCAGCTCACCACCGGCGCGGGGGTCCTCGGGAGAGACCCAGTACTTC
.	TRBJ2-1	TRBV7-2	15	CASSLVGVAYNEQFF	TGTGCCAGCAGCTTAGTAGGGGTCGCCTACAATGAGCAGTTCTTC
TRBD2	TRBJ2-7	TRBV25-1	16	CASSLRLAGANDEQYF	TGTGCCAGCAGTTTGAGACTAGCGGGAGCCAACGACGAGCAGTACTTC
TRBD1	TRBJ1-5	TRBV6-4	15	CASRSGQGMGQPQHF	TGTGCCAGCAGGTCGGGACAGGGGATGGGTCAGCCCCAGCATTTT
TRBD2	TRBJ2-3	TRBV5-8	17	CASSFILLAGGTDTQYF	TGTGCCAGCAGCTTCATCCTCCTGGCGGGAGGGACAGATACGCAGTATTTT
.	TRBJ1-2	TRBV12-3/TRBV12-4	12	CASSWTEGGYTF	TGTGCCAGTTCATGGACAGAGGGTGGCTACACCTTC